Given below is one TCR beta chain in context. Its antigen remains unidentified. This specimen belongs to a study of shared clonotypes between healthy human individuals. Study-wide background: Donors were a couple of women and three men aged 18 to 49. Overall study results and limits: The low donor count limited represented genetic and exposure-history diversity. Sharing across a handful of donors was seen in roughly 5% of naive CD4 clonotypes.

This CDR3 is built from 16 residues. V shed 2 bases and J 6 bases; nucleotides not matched to a gene: 12. Germline V lookup: CDR1 SGHDN, CDR2 FVKESK. The repertoire was sequenced with immunoSEQ multiplex PCR; TCRdb's copy has only in-frame clones and lacks some. The sample lists more than 550,000 clones, 92% seen once, with approximately 22% in the top ten. Naive CD8 cells lacked CD45RO, underwent positive selection for CCR7 and left out terminally differentiated effector memory CD45RA+ cells. Sequencing was performed on naive CD8+ T cells sorted from blood. This TCR was sampled from a man aged 25-45 years in good health. The chain joins TRBV14 to TRBJ2-7; 8 bases fit TRBD1. CDR3 DNA sequence: TGTGCCAGCAGCCAACTTCCGGGACAGGTCGAGTTCGAGCAGTACTTC. As protein: CASSQLPGQVEFEQYF.